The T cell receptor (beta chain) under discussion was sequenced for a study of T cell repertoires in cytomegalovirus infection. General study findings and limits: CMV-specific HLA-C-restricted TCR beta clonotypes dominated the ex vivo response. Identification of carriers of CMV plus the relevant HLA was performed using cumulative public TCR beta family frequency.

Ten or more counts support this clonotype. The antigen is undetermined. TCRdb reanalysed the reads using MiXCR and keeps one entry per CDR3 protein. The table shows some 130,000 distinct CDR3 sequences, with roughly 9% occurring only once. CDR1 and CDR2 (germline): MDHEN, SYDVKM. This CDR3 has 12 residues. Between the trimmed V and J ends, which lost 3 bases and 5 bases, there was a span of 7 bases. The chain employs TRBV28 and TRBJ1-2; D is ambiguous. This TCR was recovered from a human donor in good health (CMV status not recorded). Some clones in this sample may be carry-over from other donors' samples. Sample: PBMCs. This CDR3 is CASSFPPYGYTF. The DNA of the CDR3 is TGTGCCAGCAGTTTCCCCCCTTATGGCTACACCTTC.